The 9 T cell receptor beta chains below all came from one sample that was sequenced in a study of blood T cells in healthy people across ages (dated by TCRdb to between 2015 and 2017). The library came from 5' RACE. The sequencer listed for this sample is Illumina HiSeq 2500. A second PCR of about 6 to 11 cycles was performed with a sample-barcoded 5' primer and a J-beta primer mix. The raw public reads went through TCRdb reprocessing: fastp at Q25, MiXCR clone calling, in-frame beta chains kept. Each record represents a unique CDR3 protein, reported with the most common genes and DNA among its rows. The table for this sample lists approximately 800,000 distinct CDR3 sequences; roughly 25% of them were counted only once. Around 3% of the sample lies in the top ten. The same data also went into a second study, on T cells of mothers and their children.

Sequenced input: blood. The receptors come from a boy younger than 18 in good health.

This clonotype occurred many times. The J gene is TRBJ2-5, the V gene TRBV12-3 or TRBV12-4; D is tentatively TRBD1 or TRBD2 (6 bases each). The CDR3 loop spans 14 amino acids. V was shortened by 6 bases and J by 5 bases, with 16 bases between the two germline ends. Written as DNA, the CDR3 is TGTGCCAGCAGCCCCTCTGGGGGGCGGGAGACCCAGTACTTC. It encodes CASSPSGGRETQYF.

The rearrangement joins TRBV15 to TRBJ1-1; D ambiguous. Deletions cut 5 bases from V and 1 base from J, with 11 bases between. CDR1 is LNHNV, CDR2 YYDKDF, per germline (reference sequence). The CDR3 totals 14 residues. The CDR3 protein is CATSYSSANTEAFF. The CDR3 DNA reads as TGTGCCACCAGCTACTCATCGGCGAACACTGAAGCTTTCTTT. Looking up the rest from reference TRBV15 and TRBJ1-1 gives the full variable domain: DAMVIQNPRYQVTQFGKPVTLSCSQTLNHNVMYWYQQKSSQAPKLLFHYYDKDFNNEADTPDNFQSRRPNTSFCFLDIRSPGLGDTAMYLCATSYSSANTEAFFGQGTRLTVV.

The CDR3 loop reads CSVEPGRDGGETQYF. In nucleotides, the CDR3 is TGCAGCGTTGAACCCGGCAGGGATGGTGGCGAGACCCAGTACTTC. The chain couples TRBV29-1 to TRBJ2-5; tentative D call: TRBD1 (5 bases). CDR1 and CDR2 from the germline V gene are SQVTM and ANQGSEA. V lost 2 bases, J lost 5 bases, and 18 bases lay in between. This CDR3 region has 15 residues.

The chain carries TRBV18 and TRBJ2-5; a weak D match, TRBD2 (5 bases). The end of the DNA is better explained by TRBJ2-1, so the J call may be wrong. CDR3 size: 14 residues. From germline, CDR1 is KGHSH and CDR2 LQKENI. CDR3 sequence (DNA): TGTGCCAGCTCACTAGACTATGGCGTGAATGAGCAGTTCTTC. Translated, it gives CASSLDYGVNEQFF.

This clonotype occurred a few times. The genes are TRBV7-9 and TRBJ1-2; D not resolved. Germline values: CDR1 SEHNR, CDR2 FQNEAQ (reference sequence). V lost 5 bases and J lost 6, with 13 bases in between. There are 13 residues in the CDR3. CDR3 nucleotides: TGTGCCAGCAGCCCAACGGGCTTTAATGGCTACACCTTC. Residues: CASSPTGFNGYTF.

Comment on this clonotype: Mismatch with germline at one junction end may stem from a read error. The rearrangement uses TRBV4-3 and TRBJ1-4, with no clear D. The CDR3 length is 14 residues. Germline V gene lookup returns CDR1 LGHNA and CDR2 YSLEER. CDR3 region: CASSQEGEGEKLLF. The DNA of the CDR3 is TGCGCCAGCAGCCAAGAGGGAGAGGGTGAAAAACTGCTTTTT.

This clonotype occurred a few times. The chain links TRBV7-8 to TRBJ1-5; 8 bases are shared with TRBD1. Germline lookup yields CDR1 SGHVS and CDR2 FQNEAQ. The CDR3 runs 18 residues. The V segment lost 4 bases and the J segment 2 bases; nucleotides outside the gene matches: 13. As DNA, the CDR3 is TGTGCCAGCAGCTCCGGCAGGGGGCCAATTTCACGCAATCAGCCCCAGCATTTT. Translated: CASSSGRGPISRNQPQHF.

This chain joins TRBV20-1 and TRBJ2-7; no firm D call. V was shortened by 6 bases and J by 2 bases, with 14 bases between the two germline ends. This CDR3 spans 13 amino acids. Per germline, CDR1 DFQATT and CDR2 SNEGSKA (reference sequence). This chain's CDR3 is CSARSESPYEQYF. CDR3 DNA: TGCAGTGCCCGATCAGAGTCACCCTACGAGCAGTACTTC.

V is TRBV28 and J is TRBJ1-6, with D perhaps matching TRBD1 (5 bases). The germline V and J ends were trimmed by 1 base and 15 bases, with 10 bases remaining between them. This CDR3 has 12 amino acids. Germline CDR1 is MDHEN and CDR2 is SYDVKM. The CDR3 coding sequence is TGTGCCAGCAGTTTATCCAGGGCGGTCCTCCACTTT. Translated, it gives CASSLSRAVLHF.